This T cell receptor beta chain was sequenced in a study of Graves' ophthalmopathy and Graves' hyperthyroidism. Study as a whole: The collection of peripheral blood took place at initial diagnosis, before any treatment.

General study results and limits: Clonotypes were expanded in thyroid at above 0.001 frequency, and most also appeared in blood.

RNA served as the template for amplifying TCR beta CDR3 regions. An opening RT-PCR round employed HTBI primers and preceded a second-round multiplex PCR. TCRdb passed the multiplex PCR reads through MiXCR, listing each CDR3 protein once. The sample records almost 750,000 distinct CDR3 sequences, roughly 40% being singletons. The ends lost 4 bases at V and 7 bases at J; junction bases unmatched: 7. Germline loops: CDR1 SGHAT, CDR2 FQNNGV. This CDR3 comprises 14 residues. Excluded: other autoimmune disease, uncontrolled infection, pregnancy or lactation. For this clonotype: As yet, its antigen is unknown.

The sequenced sample consisted of peripheral blood. This sequence originates from an adult man with Graves' ophthalmopathy. The V and J genes are TRBV11-2 and TRBJ2-5, with 9 bases identical to TRBD1. CDR3 bases: TGTGCCAGCAGCTCCACAGGGGGCCCCGGGACCCAGTACTTC. Translating it yields CASSSTGGPGTQYF.